Below, 30 T cell receptor beta chains from the same sample are listed, as sequenced in a study of T-cell memory formation after mild COVID-19. TCRdb processed the 5' RACE reads anew with MiXCR; each CDR3 protein has one entry. The sample yields 150,000 to 200,000 distinct CDR3 sequences, 11% seen once. Sequences were obtained from PBMCs or a T cell subset sorted from them (not recorded which). These receptors were taken from a man between 18 and 35 years old who had mild COVID-19 (a few samples of this study predate the infection). Cell type and time point are not known.

The chain recombines TRBV20-1 with TRBJ2-3, with D unresolved. The CDR3 runs 13 residues. V was cut by 0 bases and J by 3 bases, with 7 bases left in between. Germline V gene lookup returns CDR1 DFQATT and CDR2 SNEGSKA (reference sequence). The CDR3, as DNA: TGCAGTGCTAGAGATGACTTGACAGATACGCAGTATTTT. Protein product: CSARDDLTDTQYF.

The sample holds a few counts of this clonotype. The J gene is TRBJ2-5, the V gene TRBV7-3; D possibly uses TRBD1 or TRBD2 (7 bases each). Germline V gives CDR1 SGHTA, CDR2 FQGTGA. The CDR3 contains 16 residues. Deletions cut 8 bases from V and 4 bases from J, with 23 bases between. CDR3 sequence (DNA): TGTGCCAGCGCCAGGGGGGGATCCCGGGCTGGAGAGACCCAGTACTTC. Its translation: CASARGGSRAGETQYF.

This sequence joins TRBV9 and TRBJ1-1, with a weak D call TRBD1 (6 bases). Germline V gene lookup returns CDR1 SGDLS and CDR2 YYNGEE. Trimming left V 5 bases short and J 0 bases short, with 14 bases between. This CDR3 has 15 amino acids. CDR3 in DNA: TGTGCCAGCAGTACGACAGGAGCTATGAACACTGAAGCTTTCTTT. Translation: CASSTTGAMNTEAFF. The full variable domain, rest sourced from reference TRBV9 and TRBJ1-1, is DSGVTQTPKHLITATGQRVTLRCSPRSGDLSVYWYQQSLDQGLQFLIQYYNGEERAKGNILERFSAQQFPDLHSELNLSSLELGDSALYFCASSTTGAMNTEAFFGQGTRLTVV.

The count of this clonotype is one. The rearrangement links TRBV18 to TRBJ1-3; D not certain. Trimming pared 6 bases from V and 3 bases from J, leaving 9 bases between. The germline V gene has CDR1 KGHSH and CDR2 LQKENI. This CDR3 contains 13 residues. The CDR3 here is CASSRTDGNTIYF. Here the CDR3 DNA reads TGTGCCAGCTCTCGGACTGATGGAAACACCATATATTTT. Using reference TRBV18 and TRBJ1-3 for the parts outside the CDR3, the full variable domain is NAGVMQNPRHLVRRRGQEARLRCSPMKGHSHVYWYRQLPEEGLKFMVYLQKENIIDESGMPKERFSAEFPKEGPSILRIQQVVRGDSAAYFCASSRTDGNTIYFGEGSWLTVV.

The rearrangement uses TRBV6-2 or TRBV6-3 and TRBJ1-4; a possible D gene is TRBD1 (5 bases). Per germline, CDR1 MNHEY and CDR2 SVGEGT. The CDR3 extends over 18 amino acids. With 10 bases removed from V and 8 bases from J, the gap between germline ends came to 32 bases. The CDR3 protein is CATSVGLRDLVKGEKLFF. The CDR3 bases are TGTGCCACAAGTGTGGGCCTTCGGGACTTGGTTAAAGGCGAAAAACTGTTTTTT.

A few counts support this clonotype. Here the CDR3 reads CARINRVGTQYF. The CDR3 coding sequence is TGTGCCAGGATCAACAGGGTTGGGACCCAGTACTTC. This chain joins TRBV27 and TRBJ2-5, with D tentatively TRBD1 (6 bases). V was cut by 9 bases and J by 7 bases, with 15 bases left in between. The CDR3 length is 12 residues. Germline CDR1 MNHEY, CDR2 SMNVEV (reference sequence).

This sequence joins TRBV7-2 and TRBJ2-3, with D unclear. In germline, CDR1 is SGHTA, CDR2 FQGNSA. V was trimmed by 5 bases and J by 8 bases, leaving 17 bases between them. The CDR3 consists of 14 residues. The CDR3 spells CASSPSFGRGTQYF. In nucleotides, the CDR3 is TGTGCCAGCAGCCCCAGCTTCGGCCGAGGTACGCAGTATTTT.

This clonotype showed up many times. The V call is TRBV24-1, the J call TRBJ1-5; TRBD1 matches at 7 bases. Germline V gene sequence: CDR1 KGHDR, CDR2 SFDVKD. The CDR3 spans 12 residues. Trimming cost V 7 bases and J 4 bases; bases outside gene matches: 0. CDR3 sequence reads: CATRGQNQPQHF. DNA for the CDR3: TGTGCCACCAGGGGACAGAATCAGCCCCAGCATTTT.

This sequence joins TRBV19 and TRBJ2-3, with D possibly matching TRBD2 (5 bases). The CDR3 has 18 residues. Germline-derived CDR1 and CDR2 are LNHDA and SQIVND (reference sequence). V lost 0 bases to trimming and J lost 0 bases, with 16 bases between them. The CDR3 sequence: CASSIDSRPSSSTDTQYF. The CDR3 nucleotides read TGTGCCAGTAGTATAGATTCTCGGCCTAGCTCTAGCACAGATACGCAGTATTTT.

This clonotype was seen a few times. V usage is TRBV10-1 and J usage is TRBJ2-1; D might be TRBD1 or TRBD2, each matching 5 bases. Trimming left V 8 bases short and J 9 bases short, with 20 bases between. The germline gives CDR1 WNHNN, CDR2 SYGVQD (reference sequence). This CDR3 contains 14 residues. The CDR3 DNA reads as TGCGCCAGCTCCCGAGGGACCCGAGCCAGTGAGCAGTTCTTC. This translates into CASSRGTRASEQFF.

This clonotype was picked up a small number of times. The V gene is TRBV7-2, the J gene TRBJ2-7; the match to TRBD1 covers 8 bases. Germline CDR1 SGHTA, CDR2 FQGNSA. Trimming cost V 5 bases and J 2 bases; bases outside gene matches: 5. The CDR3 is 14 residues long. CDR3 protein: CASSPQGGPYEQYV. The CDR3 region has the DNA TGTGCCAGCAGCCCACAGGGGGGACCCTACGAGCAGTACGTC.

The chain carries TRBV7-2 and TRBJ2-3; 14 nucleotides match TRBD2. Germline CDR1 and CDR2: SGHTA and FQGNSA. The CDR3 contains 17 residues. The V and J ends lost 5 bases and 5 bases, in that order; junction bases with no gene match: 9. The CDR3 DNA is TGTGCCAGCAGCCCCCCAACCGGACTAGCGGGGGGAGATACGCAGTATTTT. Translated, it gives CASSPPTGLAGGDTQYF.

This clonotype was seen a few times. The chain links TRBV7-9 to TRBJ1-1; no definite D call. The CDR3 is 12 amino acids. From germline, CDR1 is SEHNR and CDR2 FQNEAQ (reference sequence). The V end lost 3 bases, the J end lost 3 bases, and 5 bases lay between the germline ends. The CDR3 spells CASSFLDTEAFF. DNA for the CDR3: TGTGCCAGCAGCTTTTTGGACACTGAAGCTTTCTTT.

This clonotype was seen a handful of times. The gene calls are TRBV3-1 and TRBJ2-2; D ambiguous. Trimming took 3 bases from V and 8 from J, leaving 7 bases between them. The CDR3 extends over 12 amino acids. The V gene's germline CDR1 is LGHDT and CDR2 YNNKEL (reference sequence). CDR3: CASSHEPGELFF. The DNA for the CDR3 is TGTGCCAGCAGCCATGAACCAGGGGAGCTGTTTTTT.

In nucleotides, the CDR3 is TGTGCCAGCAGCTCGATACCCAGGGGGTTAAACTATGGCTACACCTTC. Translated: CASSSIPRGLNYGYTF. V usage is TRBV11-2 and J usage is TRBJ1-2; 7 bases agree with TRBD1. Germline CDR1 reads SGHAT; CDR2 reads FQNNGV. Trimming removed 4 bases from V and 2 bases from J; junction bases left unmatched: 10. CDR3 length: 16 amino acids.

There are many counts of this clonotype. This rearrangement joins TRBV7-2 to TRBJ1-6; D is ambiguous. Germline V gene sequence: CDR1 SGHTA, CDR2 FQGNSA. V dropped 6 bases and J dropped 9 bases, with 15 bases sitting between them. The CDR3 loop spans 14 amino acids. CDR3 in amino acids: CASRRQKEGSPLHF. The CDR3 coding sequence is TGTGCCAGCAGACGGCAGAAGGAGGGTTCACCCCTCCACTTT. The whole variable domain, remainder taken from reference TRBV7-2 and TRBJ1-6, is GAGVSQSPSNKVTEKGKDVELRCDPISGHTALYWYRQSLGQGLEFLIYFQGNSAPDKSGLPSDRFSAERTGGSVSTLTIQRTQQEDSAVYLCASRRQKEGSPLHFGNGTRLTVT.

The sample holds many counts of this clonotype. The chain joins TRBV20-1 to TRBJ2-2, with 8 bases that match TRBD1. The CDR3 consists of 16 residues. CDR1 and CDR2 (germline): DFQATT, SNEGSKA (reference sequence). The junction had 10 bases not matched to a gene; V was cut back by 3 bases and J by 4 bases. Here the CDR3 reads CSARIPGQESTGELFF. For the CDR3, the DNA is TGCAGTGCTAGGATACCGGGACAGGAATCCACCGGGGAGCTGTTTTTT.

The chain has TRBV3-1 and TRBJ2-5; the D is unclear. V dropped 8 bases and J dropped 5 bases, with 15 bases sitting between them. The CDR3 runs to 13 residues. The germline V gene encodes CDR1 LGHDT and CDR2 YNNKEL (reference sequence). The CDR3 reads CASSEWSLETQYF. The CDR3 region has the DNA TGTGCCAGCTCGGAGTGGAGCCTCGAGACCCAGTACTTC.

The table lists this clonotype with a few counts. The chain links TRBV23-1 to TRBJ2-3, with 9 bases aligning to TRBD2. TRBV23-1 counts as an open reading frame of uncertain function. J gave up 6 bases and V 4 bases, and 17 bases lay outside the gene matches. CDR3 length: 18 amino acids. CDR3 DNA: TGCGCCAGCAGTCCGCTCGTCGGCCTAGCGGGGCCAGGGGATACGCAGTATTTT. Translated, it gives CASSPLVGLAGPGDTQYF.

This chain connects TRBV25-1 to TRBJ1-1; 8 nucleotides match TRBD1. The CDR3 extends over 15 amino acids. V lost 8 bases to trimming and J lost 1 base; unmatched junction nucleotides: 9. Germline CDR1 MGHDK, CDR2 SYGVNS. For the CDR3, the DNA is TGTGCCAGCGGAGCAGGGGGCGCAGGGAACACTGAAGCTTTCTTT. It specifies CASGAGGAGNTEAFF.

This clonotype was observed at least ten times. V is TRBV18 and J is TRBJ2-3, with no clear D. The CDR3 has 14 amino acids. The germline CDR1 and CDR2 sequences are KGHSH and LQKENI. Trimming took 2 bases from V and 1 from J, leaving 7 bases between them. The CDR3 DNA follows: TGTGCCAGCTCACCAGGGCAGGGCACAGATACGCAGTATTTT. It encodes CASSPGQGTDTQYF.

This clonotype was observed at least ten times. The gene calls are TRBV24-1 and TRBJ2-1, with 10 positions matching TRBD2. With V trimmed by 4 bases and J by 14 bases, 4 bases remained unmatched. This CDR3 spans 12 amino acids. Per germline, CDR1 KGHDR and CDR2 SFDVKD. In DNA form, the CDR3 reads TGTGCCACCAGTGACCCCGGGACTAGCGAGTTCTTC. This encodes CATSDPGTSEFF.

Only a few counts were recorded for this clonotype. V usage is TRBV6-6 and J usage is TRBJ1-5; 8 bases agree with TRBD1. In germline, CDR1 is MNHNY, CDR2 SVGAGI (reference sequence). The V gene end was trimmed by 4 bases and the J gene end by 4 bases; junction bases not matched to a gene: 12. The CDR3 is 17 amino acids. The DNA of the CDR3 is TGTGCCAGCAGTTCTGGGACAGGTTTACTGCTAAATCAGCCCCAGCATTTT. It encodes CASSSGTGLLLNQPQHF.

J is TRBJ2-1 and V is TRBV18; 15 positions match TRBD2. CDR1 KGHSH and CDR2 LQKENI come from the germline V gene. The CDR3 consists of 16 residues. V gave up 4 bases and J gave up 8 bases; unmatched junction bases: 6. The CDR3 region is CASSRRTSGGADEQFF. Written as DNA, the CDR3 is TGTGCCAGCTCACGAAGGACTAGCGGGGGGGCTGATGAGCAGTTCTTC.

The gene calls are TRBV28 and TRBJ1-6, with D perhaps TRBD1 (5 bases). From germline, CDR1 is MDHEN and CDR2 SYDVKM. V was cut by 6 bases and J by 11 bases, with 20 bases left in between. The CDR3 consists of 15 residues. The CDR3 DNA sequence: TGTGCCAGCAGGCCGACCTCCAGGGTTCCGCCACCCCTCCACTTT. Translation: CASRPTSRVPPPLHF.

This clonotype turned up a few times. The chain recombines TRBV2 with TRBJ1-6, with D maybe TRBD1 (5 bases). The length of the CDR3 is 14 residues. V lost 8 bases and J 10 bases, leaving 18 bases between the germline ends. Looked up from germline, CDR1 is SNHLY and CDR2 is FYNNEI. CDR3 loop: CASGGEYGSSPLHF. The CDR3 region has the DNA TGTGCCAGCGGGGGGGAGTATGGATCGTCACCCCTCCACTTT.

The genes are TRBV19 and TRBJ1-5; D call uncertain. Germline V gives CDR1 LNHDA, CDR2 SQIVND (reference sequence). CDR3 length: 13 amino acids. The V gene lost 2 bases and the J gene lost 7 bases, with 9 bases spanning the gap. The CDR3 nucleotides read TGTGCCAGTAGTATAAATGTGGGACAGCCCCAGCATTTT. Translating gives CASSINVGQPQHF.

This clonotype turned up a few times. The V and J genes are TRBV28 and TRBJ2-7; D unresolved. The CDR3 spans 12 residues. Trimming shortened V by 9 bases and J by 3 bases, and 12 bases separated the two germline ends. Germline CDR1 and CDR2: MDHEN and SYDVKM. This CDR3 reads CASSKVGYEQYV. The CDR3 bases are TGTGCCAGTAGTAAGGTGGGCTACGAGCAGTACGTC.

This clonotype was observed a few times. The chain links TRBV20-1 to TRBJ2-2; maybe TRBD2 (5 bases). Germline V gene sequence: CDR1 DFQATT, CDR2 SNEGSKA (reference sequence). The CDR3 is made up of 12 amino acids. V was clipped by 0 bases and J by 7 bases, with 6 bases between them. In DNA form, the CDR3 reads TGCAGTGCTAGAGAAAGCGGCGGGGAGCTGTTTTTT. Encoded protein: CSARESGGELFF.

This clonotype was picked up a small number of times. CDR3 amino acids: CASSRGGAGTDTQYF. CDR3 sequence (DNA): TGTGCCAGCAGCCGCGGGGGGGCCGGCACAGATACGCAGTATTTT. This chain joins TRBV12-3 or TRBV12-4 and TRBJ2-3; 9 bases fit TRBD2. Trimming took 6 bases from V and 1 from J; bases not matched to a gene: 5. The CDR3 spans 15 residues.